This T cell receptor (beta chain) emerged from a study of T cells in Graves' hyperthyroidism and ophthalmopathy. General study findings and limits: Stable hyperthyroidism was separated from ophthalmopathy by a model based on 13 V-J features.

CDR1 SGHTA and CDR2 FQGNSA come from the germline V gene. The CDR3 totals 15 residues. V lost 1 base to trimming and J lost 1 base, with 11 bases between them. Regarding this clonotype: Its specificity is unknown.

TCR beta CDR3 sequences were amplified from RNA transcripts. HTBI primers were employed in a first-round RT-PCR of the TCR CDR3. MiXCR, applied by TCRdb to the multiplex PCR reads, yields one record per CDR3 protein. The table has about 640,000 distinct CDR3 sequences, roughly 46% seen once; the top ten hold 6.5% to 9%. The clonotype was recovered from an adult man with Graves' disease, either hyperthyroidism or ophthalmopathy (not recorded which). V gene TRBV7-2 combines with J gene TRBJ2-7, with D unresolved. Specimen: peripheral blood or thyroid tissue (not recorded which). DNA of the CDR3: TGTGCCAGCAGCTTAGGGTCGGTCAGATCCTACGAGCAGTACTTC. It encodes CASSLGSVRSYEQYF. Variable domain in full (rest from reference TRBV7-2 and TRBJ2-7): GAGVSQSPSNKVTEKGKDVELRCDPISGHTALYWYRQSLGQGLEFLIYFQGNSAPDKSGLPSDRFSAERTGGSVSTLTIQRTQQEDSAVYLCASSLGSVRSYEQYFGPGTRLTVT.